This T cell receptor (beta chain) originates from a study of T cell changes during pregnancy in multiple sclerosis. CDR3 size: 16 residues. V lost 3 bases and J lost 7; bases outside the gene matches: 10. Germline loops: CDR1 MRHNA, CDR2 SNTAGT. TCRdb's copy holds only in-frame clones and misses some; the assay was immunoSEQ multiplex PCR. The repertoire consists of about 67,000 clones, with around 92% occurring once and the leading ten covering more than 1.1%. V gene TRBV6-4 combines with J gene TRBJ2-1; 9 bases agree with TRBD2. The sample was peripheral blood, taken after pregnancy. The sequence came from a female donor with multiple sclerosis, enrolled in a pregnancy study. In DNA, the CDR3 is TGTGCCAGCAGTGAAGAATTGGCTAGCGGGAAGAATGAGCAGTTCTTC. This sequence encodes CASSEELASGKNEQFF.